This T cell receptor beta chain emerged from a study of CD8 T cells in Susac syndrome. Germline CDR1 reads DFQATT; CDR2 reads SNEGSKA (reference sequence). CDR3 length: 15 amino acids. V shed 5 bases and J 8 bases; nucleotides not matched to a gene: 14. The study sequenced TCR beta in blood CD8+ and CD4+ T cells. Negative isolation yielded the CD8+ and CD4+ T cells, while FACS enriched the TEMRA cells. Reverse transcription used roughly 0.45 to 1 ug RNA and random hexamers. Multiplex immunoSEQ PCR targeted 54 Vbeta and 13 Jbeta TCR beta segments. TCRdb reanalysed the immunoSEQ multiplex PCR reads using MiXCR and keeps one entry per CDR3 protein. The sample records 100,000 to 150,000 distinct CDR3 sequences, over 85% being singletons.

This chain uses TRBV20-1 with TRBJ1-2, with 10 bases lining up with TRBD1. The sequencing input was CD8+ T cells from PBMCs. The clonotype originates from a human donor with Susac syndrome. The CDR3 coding sequence is TGCAGTGCTCCTGAATATTCGGGACAGGGGAGCGGCTACACCTTC. The encoded protein is CSAPEYSGQGSGYTF.